These T cell receptor beta chains were read from a single sample in a study of T cell repertoires in cytomegalovirus infection. TCRdb itself ran the reads through MiXCR, one entry per CDR3 protein. The table records 630,000 or so distinct CDR3 sequences, 20% to 30% of them present only once. The source material was CD8+ T cells from PBMCs. Receptors were obtained from a human donor in good health (CMV status not recorded). Some clones in this sample may be carry-over from other donors' samples. Each CDR3 is given with its conserved first and last residue. The D gene is left open where the match is weak. The size of a clone is reported for some rows only, either as once, few or many, or as a class for expanded clones.

DNA | CDR3 | size | J | D | V
TGTGCCACCAGCAGAGAAATGCAGGGTATCTACGAGCAGTACTTC | CATSREMQGIYEQYF | NA | TRBJ2-7 | NA | TRBV15
TGTGCCAGCAGTTTAAGGCCCTGGACAGCTAATGAAAAACTGTTTTTT | CASSLRPWTANEKLFF | many | TRBJ1-4 | NA | TRBV28
TGCGCCAGCAGCCAAGTGGGCCGGGATGGCGAGCAGTACTTC | CASSQVGRDGEQYF | NA | TRBJ2-7 | NA | TRBV4-1
TGCAGTGCTAGAGGGGGGGGGGGGCGTCAGCCCCAGCATTTT | CSARGGGGRQPQHF | NA | TRBJ1-5 | NA | TRBV20-1
TGTGCCAGCAGTTTTGGACTATCGACGGTGGCCCAGTACTTC | CASSFGLSTVAQYF | few | TRBJ2-5 | NA | TRBV6-5
TGCGCCAGCTCCCCGGACTGGGGCACTGAAGCTTTCTTT | CASSPDWGTEAFF | NA | TRBJ1-1 | NA | TRBV5-1
TGTGCCACCTACCCGGGACCCGGGGAGCTGTTTTTT | CATYPGPGELFF | few | TRBJ2-2 | NA | TRBV10-3
TGTGCCAGCAGCTTAGAGGGACTATGGGATAATGAGCAGTTCTTC | CASSLEGLWDNEQFF | many | TRBJ2-1 | TRBD2 | TRBV7-9
TGTGCCAGCAGCTGGAGGCAGTCCGGCAATGAGCAGTTCTTC | CASSWRQSGNEQFF | few | TRBJ2-1 | NA | TRBV5-4
TGTGCCAGCAGCTTAAGGGGGTCTAGCTCCTACAATGAGCAGTTCTTC | CASSLRGSSSYNEQFF | many | TRBJ2-1 | NA | TRBV7-8
TGTGCCAGCAGTAACTGGGACAGTGGGGAGACCCAGTACTTC | CASSNWDSGETQYF | few | TRBJ2-5 | TRBD1 | TRBV12-3/TRBV12-4
TGTGCCAGCAGCTCCACGGGGGGGACCCAAGAGACCCAGTACTTC | CASSSTGGTQETQYF | NA | TRBJ2-5 | TRBD2 | TRBV7-2
TGTGCCTCACATGGAGATAGAGATACGCAGTATTTT | CASHGDRDTQYF | NA | TRBJ2-3 | NA | TRBV7-4
TGTGCCAGCAGCGTACGGCCGCAGGGTACTAACACCGGGGAGCTGTTTTTT | CASSVRPQGTNTGELFF | NA | TRBJ2-2 | NA | TRBV9
TGTGCCAGCAGCACGACCGGGACTAGCGGGGGGGCCGAAGATACGCAGTATTTT | CASSTTGTSGGAEDTQYF | many | TRBJ2-3 | TRBD2 | TRBV7-8
TGTGCCAGCAGCCCCTGGATTGGAGGAGGGGGCACTGAAGCTTTCTTT | CASSPWIGGGGTEAFF | few | TRBJ1-1 | NA | TRBV7-4
TGTGCCAGCAGTTTGGTGGGGCGGGCTAATGAAAAACTGTTTTTT | CASSLVGRANEKLFF | few | TRBJ1-4 | NA | TRBV28
TGTGCCAGCGGAGGATATGACTATGGCTACACCTTC | CASGGYDYGYTF | NA | TRBJ1-2 | NA | TRBV2
TGCAGCGTTGAGTGGAGACGGCGGGAAGAGACCCAGTACTTC | CSVEWRRREETQYF | once | TRBJ2-5 | NA | TRBV29-1
TGCAGCGTTGAAGGGGACAGGGAAGCTTTCTTT | CSVEGDREAFF | NA | TRBJ1-1 | TRBD1 | TRBV29-1
TGTGCCAGCAGTCGGGGGACTTTCCAAGAGACCCAGTACTTC | CASSRGTFQETQYF | NA | TRBJ2-5 | NA | TRBV6-2/TRBV6-3
TGTGCCAGCAGCTTAGCGGAGGGGCGGGATGAGCAGTTCTTC | CASSLAEGRDEQFF | many | TRBJ2-1 | NA | TRBV7-6
TGTGCCACGGCGCCGGTTACCTACAATGAGCAGTTCTTC | CATAPVTYNEQFF | many | TRBJ2-1 | NA | TRBV28
TGTGCCAGCAGCTCAGGGACACCTCTGGGGGATGGCTACACCTTC | CASSSGTPLGDGYTF | many | TRBJ1-2 | NA | TRBV7-6
TGCAGTGCCAGTTTGTGGCAGTCCTCAACTGAAGCTTTCTTT | CSASLWQSSTEAFF | few | TRBJ1-1 | NA | TRBV20-1
TGTGCCAGCACTTTGACGACTAGCGGGGCCTTTAATGAGCAGTTCTTC | CASTLTTSGAFNEQFF | few | TRBJ2-1 | TRBD2 | TRBV6-2/TRBV6-3
TGCGCCAGCAGCCTTTCGGCTTTGGACAAAAACATTCAGTACTTC | CASSLSALDKNIQYF | NA | TRBJ2-4 | NA | TRBV4-1
TGTGCCAGCAGCTTAGACCAACTAGCGGGGGGGCAAGATACGCAGTATTTT | CASSLDQLAGGQDTQYF | many | TRBJ2-3 | TRBD2 | TRBV7-2
TGTGCCAGCACCCCCCCGAGTGGACAGCCCCAGCATTTT | CASTPPSGQPQHF | few | TRBJ1-5 | NA | TRBV27
TGTGCCAGCAGCTTCGAGTGGGTTCCCTATAATTCACCCCTCCACTTT | CASSFEWVPYNSPLHF | few | TRBJ1-6 | NA | TRBV7-8
TGTGCCAGCAGCCAACCCTCAGGGTTCTTCACCTACAATGAGCAGTTCTTC | CASSQPSGFFTYNEQFF | NA | TRBJ2-1 | NA | TRBV4-2
TGTGCCAGCAGTGCGTTAGACAATGAGCAGTTCTTC | CASSALDNEQFF | few | TRBJ2-1 | NA | TRBV6-6
TGTGCCAGCAGCTCTTTGACAGGGTCGGACATTCAGTACTTC | CASSSLTGSDIQYF | many | TRBJ2-4 | TRBD1 | TRBV7-9
TGTGCCAGCAGCCCCCCGAGCCTGAGAAGCGACGAGCAGTACTTC | CASSPPSLRSDEQYF | NA | TRBJ2-7 | NA | TRBV6-5
TGTGCCAGCAGCCCTGGACAGGGGAAGTTTTACGAGCAGTACTTC | CASSPGQGKFYEQYF | NA | TRBJ2-7 | TRBD1 | TRBV13
TGTGCTAGTGGTTTAGGGGCTACTAGCACAGATACGCAGTATTTT | CASGLGATSTDTQYF | many | TRBJ2-3 | NA | TRBV12-5
TGTGCCAGCAGCCCCCGGGACAGGAGCTCCTACAATGAGCAGTTCTTC | CASSPRDRSSYNEQFF | many | TRBJ2-1 | TRBD1 | TRBV7-9
TGTGCCAGCAGCTTTCACGGTCCCAGGGAGCAGTTCTTC | CASSFHGPREQFF | few | TRBJ2-1 | NA | TRBV7-8
TGTGCCAGCAGTAACATCCAGAGCACAGATACGCAGTATTTT | CASSNIQSTDTQYF | few | TRBJ2-3 | NA | TRBV28
TGTGCCAGCAGTGAAGGACTAGCGGGGGCCGGGGGTGAGCAGTTCTTC | CASSEGLAGAGGEQFF | few | TRBJ2-1 | TRBD2 | TRBV2
TGTGCCAGCAGCCCCTTCGTAGCGGGGGCTTCCTACGAGCAGTACTTC | CASSPFVAGASYEQYF | many | TRBJ2-7 | TRBD2 | TRBV7-8
TGCAGTGCCGCCCCCAGGGGGCGGGGGCGAGGATCTGAGCAGTTCTTC | CSAAPRGRGRGSEQFF | NA | TRBJ2-1 | NA | TRBV20-1
TGTGCCAGCAGCCCTCGGGCCCGAACGGGGGGCTTGTTAAATGAGCAGTTCTTC | CASSPRARTGGLLNEQFF | many | TRBJ2-1 | NA | TRBV7-2
TGTGCCAGCAGCCAAGAGGCACCAGGGGCCGGGGAGCTGTTTTTT | CASSQEAPGAGELFF | few | TRBJ2-2 | NA | TRBV14
TGTGCCGGCCTCCGGGGATCGACGAATGAGCAGTTCTTC | CAGLRGSTNEQFF | few | TRBJ2-1 | NA | TRBV7-9
TGCAGTGCTAGACACTCCGGGACTAGCCCAATTCGAGTCCCCTACGAGCAGTACTTC | CSARHSGTSPIRVPYEQYF | few | TRBJ2-7 | TRBD2 | TRBV20-1
TGCAGCGAGCAGGGAGCGGACAATCAGCCCCAGCATTTT | CSEQGADNQPQHF | NA | TRBJ1-5 | NA | TRBV29-1
TGTGCCTTGGACGGGGGGGTACAGAATACGCAGTATTTT | CALDGGVQNTQYF | NA | TRBJ2-3 | TRBD2 | TRBV2
TGTGCCAGCAGCACCGAAGGGGAGACCCAGTACTTC | CASSTEGETQYF | NA | TRBJ2-5 | NA | TRBV5-3
TGTGCCATTCCCGGCGGGGGGGATGGTAATGAGCAGTTCTTC | CAIPGGGDGNEQFF | few | TRBJ2-1 | TRBD2 | TRBV15
TGTGCCATCAGTGAAGCGGGGGCGGCTCAAGAGACCCAGTACTTC | CAISEAGAAQETQYF | NA | TRBJ2-5 | TRBD2 | TRBV10-3
TGTGCCAGCAGATCAAGACTACAGGGCGGACACTATGGCTACACCTTC | CASRSRLQGGHYGYTF | once | TRBJ1-2 | NA | TRBV2
TGCGCCAGCAGCCAAGATCGGCGGATCACTCAGCCCCAGCATTTT | CASSQDRRITQPQHF | many | TRBJ1-5 | NA | TRBV4-3
TGTGCCAGCAGTTACTCATTGGGCCTAGCGGCGACAGATACGCAGTATTTT | CASSYSLGLAATDTQYF | few | TRBJ2-3 | TRBD2 | TRBV6-5
TGTGCCATTTATGGACAGGGCGCGAACACCGGGGAGCTGTTTTTT | CAIYGQGANTGELFF | many | TRBJ2-2 | TRBD1 | TRBV12-3/TRBV12-4
TGTGCCAGCGGTCGGACCAACACAGATACGCAGTATTTT | CASGRTNTDTQYF | NA | TRBJ2-3 | NA | TRBV6-5